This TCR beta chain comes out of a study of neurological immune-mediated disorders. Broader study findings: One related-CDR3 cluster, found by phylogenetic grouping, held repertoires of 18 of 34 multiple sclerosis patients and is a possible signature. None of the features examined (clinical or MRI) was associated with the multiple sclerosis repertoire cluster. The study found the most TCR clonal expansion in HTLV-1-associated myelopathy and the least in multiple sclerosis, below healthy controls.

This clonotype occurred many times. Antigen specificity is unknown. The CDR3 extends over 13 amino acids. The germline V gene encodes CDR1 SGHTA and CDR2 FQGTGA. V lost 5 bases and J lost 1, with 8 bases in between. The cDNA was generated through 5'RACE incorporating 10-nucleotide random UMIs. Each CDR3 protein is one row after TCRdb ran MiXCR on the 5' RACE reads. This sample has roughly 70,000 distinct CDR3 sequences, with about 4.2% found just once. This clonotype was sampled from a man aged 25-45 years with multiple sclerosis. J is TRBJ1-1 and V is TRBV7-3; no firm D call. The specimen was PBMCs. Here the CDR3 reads CASSTTSNTEAFF. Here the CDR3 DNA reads TGTGCCAGCAGCACGACATCGAACACTGAAGCTTTCTTT.